This T cell receptor beta chain was obtained from a study of T cells in Graves' hyperthyroidism and ophthalmopathy. Study-level information: Peripheral blood was obtained at initial diagnosis, preceding any treatment.

Between the trimmed V and J ends, which lost 4 bases and 3 bases, there was a span of 13 bases. The germline V gene has CDR1 GTSNPN and CDR2 SVGIG (reference sequence). The CDR3 runs 13 residues. Amplified TCR beta CDR3 regions came from RNA transcripts. When the TCR CDR3 underwent first-round RT-PCR, the HTBI primer set was used. Via MiXCR, TCRdb re-called the multiplex PCR reads, giving one row per CDR3 protein. Here the sample spans roughly 650,000 distinct CDR3 sequences, more than 15% being singletons. Study-level results: A model using 13 V-J features told ophthalmopathy apart from stable hyperthyroidism. The model made its ophthalmopathy prediction, and onset followed a median roughly six months later.

This clonotype was seen a few times. Its antigen is undetermined. The origin of this receptor is a woman aged 35 to 49 with Graves' ophthalmopathy. The sample taken for sequencing was blood. V is TRBV30 and J is TRBJ2-7; D uncertain. In nucleotides, the CDR3 is TGTGCCTGGACCCCCACGGCCGGCTACGAGCAGTACTTC. Translated: CAWTPTAGYEQYF.